This passage covers 26 T cell receptor beta chains from one sample sequenced in a study of STAT5B mutations in CD4+ large granular lymphocyte leukemia. Profiled with immunoSEQ multiplex PCR; TCRdb holds only in-frame clones, not every one. Of roughly 36,000 clones listed, around 88% were seen once; the top ten hold approximately 0.94%. Source material: CD4+ T cells from blood buffy coats. These receptors all stem from a human donor in good health.

This rearrangement joins TRBV29-1 to TRBJ1-3, with TRBD1 as a possible D gene (6 bases). The CDR3 has 14 residues. The V gene's germline CDR1 is SQVTM and CDR2 ANQGSEA. Between the trimmed V and J ends, which lost 1 base and 4 bases, there was a span of 11 bases. CDR3 sequence: CSVEAGTTGNTIYF. The CDR3 region has the DNA TGCAGCGTTGAAGCCGGGACAACCGGAAACACCATATATTTT. The full variable domain, completed using reference TRBV29-1 and TRBJ1-3, is SAVISQKPSRDICQRGTSLTIQCQVDSQVTMMFWYRQQPGQSLTLIATANQGSEATYESGFVIDKFPISRPNLTFSTLTVSNMSPEDSSIYLCSVEAGTTGNTIYFGEGSWLTVV.

The rearrangement links TRBV19 to TRBJ2-2; the match to TRBD2 covers 9 bases. The CDR3 contains 14 residues. After removal of 9 bases from V and 2 bases from J, the junction contained 4 bases not matched to a gene. Germline CDR1 LNHDA, CDR2 SQIVND (reference sequence). For the CDR3, the DNA is TGTGCCAGCCTAGCGGGGCGAAACACCGGGGAGCTGTTTTTT. Translation: CASLAGRNTGELFF.

The CDR3 sequence is CASSRDHSNQPQHF. The CDR3 nucleotides read TGTGCCAGCTCCCGGGACCATAGCAATCAGCCCCAGCATTTT. The rearrangement joins TRBV18 to TRBJ1-5; D is possibly TRBD1 (5 bases). V lost 6 bases and J lost 0, with 9 bases in between. CDR1 KGHSH and CDR2 LQKENI come from the germline V gene. This CDR3 region has 14 residues.

The chain combines TRBV7-9 with TRBJ2-3, with 10 bases that match TRBD2. Germline trimming cut 3 bases from V and 12 bases from J; bases unmatched to any gene: 15. Germline V gives CDR1 SEHNR, CDR2 FQNEAQ (reference sequence). This CDR3 is built from 16 residues. This CDR3 is CASSFPAGGVSSTQYF. Written as DNA, the CDR3 is TGTGCCAGCAGCTTTCCAGCGGGAGGGGTCTCCTCCACCCAGTATTTT.

The genes are TRBV5-1 and TRBJ1-1; D may be TRBD1 (6 bases). The germline V and J ends were trimmed by 3 bases and 2 bases, with 17 bases remaining between them. Germline V gene sequence: CDR1 SGHRS, CDR2 YFSETQ. This CDR3 is 16 amino acids long. The CDR3 coding sequence is TGCGCCAGCAGCTCGGACTCGGGACACCTTAACACTGAAGCTTTCTTT. The encoded protein is CASSSDSGHLNTEAFF.

The rearrangement links TRBV7-9 to TRBJ2-1; 7 bases fit TRBD1. V gave up 5 bases and J gave up 4 bases; unmatched junction bases: 5. CDR1 SEHNR and CDR2 FQNEAQ come from the germline V gene (reference sequence). The CDR3 extends over 14 amino acids. This chain's CDR3 is CASSLGQLYNEQFF. CDR3 sequence (DNA): TGTGCCAGCAGCCTGGGACAGTTATACAATGAGCAGTTCTTC.

This chain links TRBV19 with TRBJ2-2; possibly TRBD1 for D (5 bases). The CDR3 runs to 15 residues. The V gene lost 4 bases and the J gene lost 4 bases, with 13 bases spanning the gap. Germline V gives CDR1 LNHDA, CDR2 SQIVND (reference sequence). For the CDR3, the DNA is TGTGCCAGTAGTAAAGGGGATTGGGGCACCGGGGAGCTGTTTTTT. Translated, it gives CASSKGDWGTGELFF.

This clone was observed a handful of times. The rearrangement uses TRBV19 and TRBJ2-5, with 9 bases that match TRBD2. Per germline, CDR1 LNHDA and CDR2 SQIVND (reference sequence). J gave up 5 bases and V 9 bases, and 10 bases lay outside the gene matches. This CDR3 spans 14 amino acids. The CDR3 spells CASSTGLASETQYF. In DNA form, the CDR3 reads TGTGCCAGCTCTACGGGACTAGCTAGCGAGACCCAGTACTTC.

The J gene is TRBJ2-6, the V gene TRBV9, with D perhaps TRBD1 or TRBD2 (5 bases each). Germline V gene sequence: CDR1 SGDLS, CDR2 YYNGEE. The CDR3 has 17 amino acids. Trimming removed 0 bases from V and 4 bases from J, with 14 bases in between. The chain's CDR3 is CASSVDGGSAGANVLTF. CDR3 coding DNA: TGTGCCAGCAGCGTAGATGGGGGATCGGCGGGGGCCAACGTCCTGACTTTC.

The chain employs TRBV11-2 and TRBJ2-1, with unresolved D. Looked up from germline, CDR1 is SGHAT and CDR2 is FQNNGV. V shed 7 bases and J shed 0 bases, with 16 bases lying between them. CDR3 size: 16 residues. As DNA, the CDR3 is TGTGCCAGCACCAAGTACGGCGGTAGCTCCTACAATGAGCAGTTCTTC. Its translation: CASTKYGGSSYNEQFF.

This sequence joins TRBV7-9 and TRBJ1-6; D is unresolved. The germline V and J ends were trimmed by 5 bases and 5 bases, with 16 bases remaining between them. Germline CDR1 SEHNR, CDR2 FQNEAQ (reference sequence). The CDR3 length is 16 residues. The CDR3 region has the DNA TGTGCCAGCAGCCGCTTTGGCACGTTCGATAATTCACCCCTCCACTTT. This codes for CASSRFGTFDNSPLHF.

The chain joins TRBV4-2 to TRBJ2-5; 9 bases fit TRBD1. The germline CDR1 and CDR2 sequences are LGHNA and YNFKEQ. There are 16 residues in the CDR3. J gave up 5 bases and V 3 bases, and 10 bases lay outside the gene matches. In DNA, the CDR3 is TGTGCCAGCAGCCATCCCCCGGGACAGGGTGAGGAGACCCAGTACTTC. Translated: CASSHPPGQGEETQYF.

This clone was recorded once. This sequence joins TRBV18 and TRBJ2-7, with D unclear. From germline, CDR1 is KGHSH and CDR2 LQKENI. The length of the CDR3 is 13 residues. The ends were cut back, 3 bases at V and 1 base at J, with 7 bases in the middle. This CDR3 is CASSPPGSYEQYF. For the CDR3, the DNA is TGTGCCAGCTCACCCCCTGGTTCCTACGAGCAGTACTTC.

The chain carries TRBV9 and TRBJ1-6; 8 positions match TRBD1. Trimming took 4 bases from V and 4 from J; bases not matched to a gene: 10. Germline CDR1 and CDR2: SGDLS and YYNGEE. The CDR3 runs to 17 residues. CDR3 nucleotides: TGTGCCAGCAGCCCAAGGACAGGGCCCCATTATAATTCACCCCTCCACTTT. Protein sequence: CASSPRTGPHYNSPLHF.

This CDR3 is CAWSHGGLGLGELFF. The CDR3 coding sequence is TGTGCCTGGAGTCACGGGGGACTAGGACTCGGGGAGCTGTTTTTT. The V gene is TRBV30, the J gene TRBJ2-2; TRBD2 matches at 8 bases. The CDR3 is made up of 15 amino acids. The ends lost 2 bases at V and 7 bases at J; junction bases unmatched: 9. CDR1 GTSNPN and CDR2 SVGIG come from the germline V gene (reference sequence).

This chain connects TRBV7-2 to TRBJ1-5; possibly TRBD1 for D (6 bases). V dropped 2 bases and J dropped 3 bases, with 8 bases sitting between them. Germline V gene data show CDR1 as SGHTA and CDR2 as FQGNSA. The CDR3 is 14 residues long. CDR3 loop: CASSLQGNNQPQHF. The CDR3 DNA sequence: TGTGCCAGCAGCTTACAGGGGAACAATCAGCCCCAGCATTTT. Full variable domain (remainder filled in from reference TRBV7-2 and TRBJ1-5): GAGVSQSPSNKVTEKGKDVELRCDPISGHTALYWYRQSLGQGLEFLIYFQGNSAPDKSGLPSDRFSAERTGGSVSTLTIQRTQQEDSAVYLCASSLQGNNQPQHFGDGTRLSIL.

V usage is TRBV5-5 and J usage is TRBJ2-3; D not resolved. The CDR3 spans 12 residues. V shed 4 bases and J shed 3 bases, with 6 bases lying between them. The germline V gene encodes CDR1 SGHKS and CDR2 YYEKEE (reference sequence). In DNA form, the CDR3 reads TGTGCCAGCAGCCAGACGACAGATACGCAGTATTTT. This sequence encodes CASSQTTDTQYF.

This rearrangement joins TRBV18 to TRBJ1-1; no clear D gene. Germline V CDR1 and CDR2: KGHSH, LQKENI. The CDR3 is made up of 13 amino acids. V lost 8 bases to trimming and J lost 1 base, with 11 bases between them. DNA of the CDR3: TGTGCCAGCACCACCCTGGGGAACACTGAAGCTTTCTTT. This translates into CASTTLGNTEAFF.

The V and J genes are TRBV6-4 and TRBJ1-6, with D uncertain. Trimming shortened V by 0 bases and J by 8 bases, and 5 bases separated the two germline ends. The CDR3 length is 13 residues. Germline CDR1 MRHNA, CDR2 SNTAGT. This CDR3 is CASSDSGYSPLHF. The CDR3 DNA reads as TGTGCCAGCAGTGACTCAGGGTATTCACCCCTCCACTTT.

The rearrangement joins TRBV7-9 to TRBJ2-2; TRBD2 matches at 8 bases. The germline gives CDR1 SEHNR, CDR2 FQNEAQ (reference sequence). The CDR3 is 15 amino acids. V was pared by 7 bases and J by 5 bases, with 9 bases of the junction left unmatched. CDR3 nucleotides: TGTGCCAGCACGCCTCCGGGACTAGGAACCGGGGAGCTGTTTTTT. Translating gives CASTPPGLGTGELFF.

The chain carries TRBV7-2 and TRBJ1-3; D remains ambiguous. The CDR3 loop spans 17 amino acids. Germline V gives CDR1 SGHTA, CDR2 FQGNSA. V lost 2 bases and J lost 4, with 18 bases in between. The CDR3 bases are TGTGCCAGCAGCTTACACCGGATGGCCGCAGTGGGAAACACCATATATTTT. Protein product: CASSLHRMAAVGNTIYF.

The chain uses TRBV19 and TRBJ2-5, with D possibly TRBD1 on 5 matching bases. This CDR3 spans 13 amino acids. Germline V gene sequence: CDR1 LNHDA, CDR2 SQIVND (reference sequence). V lost 3 bases, J lost 3 bases, and 8 bases lay in between. The CDR3 nucleotides read TGTGCCAGTAGTATGCCGGACAAAGAGACCCAGTACTTC. It specifies CASSMPDKETQYF.

The chain is built from TRBV5-4 and TRBJ1-4; 8 bases map to TRBD1. Looked up from germline, CDR1 is SGHNT and CDR2 is YYREEE (reference sequence). Losses at the gene ends were 5 bases for V and 0 bases for J; bases not matched to a gene: 9. The CDR3 spans 17 residues. This CDR3 reads CASSLGQGPATNEKLFF. CDR3 DNA: TGTGCCAGCAGTTTAGGACAGGGACCTGCAACTAATGAAAAACTGTTTTTT.

The V and J genes are TRBV7-2 and TRBJ2-7, with 7 nucleotides matching TRBD1. V shed 5 bases and J 6 bases; nucleotides not matched to a gene: 7. The CDR3 has 13 residues. Germline assignment: CDR1 SGHTA and CDR2 FQGNSA. For the CDR3, the DNA is TGTGCCAGCAGCCTGACAGGGCTTCTCGAGCAGTACTTC. Encoded protein: CASSLTGLLEQYF. Full variable domain (rest looked up from reference TRBV7-2 and TRBJ2-7): GAGVSQSPSNKVTEKGKDVELRCDPISGHTALYWYRQSLGQGLEFLIYFQGNSAPDKSGLPSDRFSAERTGGSVSTLTIQRTQQEDSAVYLCASSLTGLLEQYFGPGTRLTVT.

The chain carries TRBV7-2 and TRBJ2-1, with a possible D match to TRBD2 (5 bases). V was clipped by 5 bases and J by 13 bases, with 18 bases between them. This CDR3 comprises 13 residues. In germline, CDR1 is SGHTA, CDR2 FQGNSA. The CDR3 DNA follows: TGTGCCAGCAGCCCAACGGAGGAAACTACACAGTTCTTC. Translated, it gives CASSPTEETTQFF.

The chain couples TRBV27 to TRBJ2-7; D uncertain. V lost 1 base and J 3 bases, leaving 7 bases between the germline ends. From germline, CDR1 is MNHEY and CDR2 SMNVEV (reference sequence). The CDR3 runs to 13 residues. This CDR3 reads CASSLYPLYEQYF. The CDR3 DNA reads as TGTGCCAGCAGTTTATATCCCCTCTACGAGCAGTACTTC.